This T cell receptor beta chain was profiled in a study of T cell repertoires in cytomegalovirus infection. Whole-study context: CMV infection plus the matching HLA type was flagged by public TCR beta signatures.

Germline trimming cut 0 bases from V and 1 base from J; bases unmatched to any gene: 2. In germline, CDR1 is KGHDR, CDR2 SFDVKD. CDR3 length: 17 amino acids. A single record per CDR3 protein comes from TCRdb applying MiXCR to the reads. The repertoire holds approximately 500,000 distinct CDR3 sequences, with more than 15% as singletons. As regards this clonotype: The antigen remains unidentified.

General study points: HLA-C-restricted CMV clonotypes gave the most frequent clonotype in two of eight donors. Individuals carrying CMV plus the relevant HLA were identified by cumulative frequency of public TCR beta families.

The TCR was taken from a human donor in good health (CMV status not recorded). Some clones in this sample may be carry-over from other donors' samples. Sequenced sample: CD8+ T cells from PBMCs. This chain uses TRBV24-1 with TRBJ2-3, with 11 positions matching TRBD2. The CDR3 sequence: CATSDLTSGSGTDTQYF. CDR3 DNA: TGTGCCACCAGTGATTTGACTAGCGGGAGCGGCACAGATACGCAGTATTTT.